These 26 T cell receptor beta chains were sequenced from one sample in a study of naive and memory T cell subsets. Amplification of ligated cDNA took four PCR rounds with SP2 and nested alpha and beta constant primers. TCRdb reprocessed the 5' RACE reads with MiXCR, giving one entry per CDR3 protein. The top ten hold roughly 9.7% of the sample, which has 55,000 to 70,000 distinct CDR3 sequences, roughly 6.7% seen once. An oligonucleotide containing a UMI was ligated to the 3' end of TCR cDNA. The receptors come from a male donor in good health.

There are many counts of this clonotype. The J gene is TRBJ1-5, the V gene TRBV2; D may be TRBD1 (6 bases). The germline CDR1 and CDR2 sequences are SNHLY and FYNNEI. Trimming removed 7 bases at V and 3 bases at J, with 19 bases between. The CDR3 length is 16 residues. The CDR3 sequence: CASTLTGREINQPQHF. In nucleotides, the CDR3 is TGTGCCAGCACCCTAACAGGGAGAGAGATCAATCAGCCCCAGCATTTT.

The CDR3 is CASASGSQETQYF. CDR3 nucleotides: TGTGCCTCGGCTAGCGGGAGCCAAGAGACCCAGTACTTC. This chain connects TRBV19 to TRBJ2-5; 10 bases are a match to TRBD2. The germline gives CDR1 LNHDA, CDR2 SQIVND (reference sequence). J gave up 1 base and V 11 bases, and 4 bases lay outside the gene matches. The CDR3 length is 13 residues.

For this clonotype: With a much larger clone just one base away, this may be a read error. The rearrangement uses TRBV7-9 and TRBJ2-7; possible D gene TRBD1, 5 bases. Between the trimmed V and J ends, which lost 5 bases and 2 bases, there was a span of 22 bases. Germline V gene sequence: CDR1 SEHNR, CDR2 FQNEAQ (reference sequence). CDR3 length: 17 amino acids. The CDR3 sequence: CASSKTTVSLSAYEQYF. The CDR3 nucleotides are TGTGCCAGCAGCAAGACGACAGTGTCCCTATCAGCCTACGAGCAGTACTTC. Full variable domain (outside the CDR3, taken from reference TRBV7-9 and TRBJ2-7): DTGVSQNPRHKITKRGQNVTFRCDPISEHNRLYWYRQTLGQGPEFLTYFQNEAQLEKSRLLSDRFSAERPKGSFSTLEIQRTEQGDSAMYLCASSKTTVSLSAYEQYFGPGTRLTVT.

Ten or more counts support this clonotype. This chain uses TRBV11-2 with TRBJ2-5, with 7 bases lining up with TRBD2. Germline assignment: CDR1 SGHAT and CDR2 FQNNGV. The CDR3 sequence is 14 residues long. Trimming cost V 1 base and J 5 bases; bases outside gene matches: 4. This chain's CDR3 is CASSLGVGGETQYF. As DNA, the CDR3 is TGTGCCAGCAGCTTAGGGGTCGGGGGGGAGACCCAGTACTTC.

The CDR3 spells CASSPDGLAGELFF. The DNA of the CDR3 is TGTGCCAGCTCACCGGACGGGTTGGCCGGGGAGCTGTTTTTT. The chain uses TRBV18 and TRBJ2-2; D remains ambiguous. The V and J ends lost 3 bases and 6 bases respectively, with 11 bases between them. From germline, CDR1 is KGHSH and CDR2 LQKENI. This CDR3 region has 14 residues.

This clonotype showed up many times. The chain is built from TRBV29-1 and TRBJ1-1; D remains unclear. Deletions cut 5 bases from V and 8 bases from J, with 15 bases between. The CDR3 spans 12 residues. Germline V gene lookup returns CDR1 SQVTM and CDR2 ANQGSEA. This chain's CDR3 is CSVLERELEAFF. In DNA, the CDR3 is TGCAGCGTTTTAGAACGGGAACTAGAAGCTTTCTTT.

The V gene is TRBV6-5, the J gene TRBJ1-2; 7 nucleotides agree with TRBD1. There are 16 residues in the CDR3. Germline values: CDR1 MNHEY, CDR2 SVGAGI. The V gene end was trimmed by 6 bases and the J gene end by 8 bases; junction bases not matched to a gene: 18. The CDR3 here is CASRRTRQGPSRGYTF. CDR3 nucleotide sequence: TGTGCCAGCAGGAGAACCCGACAGGGACCGTCGAGGGGCTACACCTTC.

This clonotype was recorded at least ten times. The rearrangement uses TRBV5-1 and TRBJ2-7; perhaps TRBD2 as D (5 bases). The germline V gene encodes CDR1 SGHRS and CDR2 YFSETQ. The ends were cut back, 3 bases at V and 3 bases at J, with 10 bases in the middle. The CDR3 extends over 13 amino acids. The CDR3 protein is CASSWTGDYEQYF. The CDR3 DNA is TGCGCCAGCAGCTGGACCGGGGACTACGAGCAGTACTTC.

This clonotype was seen repeatedly, ten times or more. The chain combines TRBV7-7 with TRBJ2-7, with 8 nucleotides matching TRBD1. The V gene end was trimmed by 5 bases and the J gene end by 4 bases; junction bases not matched to a gene: 7. From germline, CDR1 is SSHAT and CDR2 FNYEAQ (reference sequence). The CDR3 loop spans 14 amino acids. This CDR3 is CASSPTGAPYEQYF. CDR3 coding DNA: TGTGCCAGCAGCCCGACAGGGGCTCCTTACGAGCAGTACTTC.

This clonotype was detected a few times. The gene calls are TRBV6-6 and TRBJ2-1, with 10 bases that match TRBD2. V dropped 2 bases and J dropped 5; count of bases not matched to a gene: 15. There are 19 residues in the CDR3. CDR1 is MNHNY, CDR2 SVGAGI, per germline (reference sequence). The CDR3, as DNA: TGTGCCAGCAGTTACCCGGGACTAGCGCTCAATTCGGGCCACAATGAGCAGTTCTTC. Translating gives CASSYPGLALNSGHNEQFF.

The gene calls are TRBV20-1 and TRBJ2-7; TRBD2 agrees at 10 bases. The junction had 6 bases not matched to a gene; V was cut back by 6 bases and J by 1 base. From germline, CDR1 is DFQATT and CDR2 SNEGSKA (reference sequence). CDR3 length: 14 residues. CDR3 in amino acids: CSARWTSGSYEQYF. The CDR3 DNA reads as TGCAGTGCCCGATGGACTAGCGGTTCCTACGAGCAGTACTTC.

This clonotype was found many times. The V gene is TRBV3-1, the J gene TRBJ2-1; 7 bases line up with TRBD2. This CDR3 has 16 residues. The trim removed 4 bases at V and 10 bases at J, leaving 16 bases unmatched. Per the germline V gene, CDR1 is LGHDT and CDR2 is YNNKEL (reference sequence). The CDR3: CASSRRASGGLGEQFF. CDR3 nucleotide sequence: TGTGCCAGCAGCCGAAGGGCTAGCGGAGGCCTGGGAGAGCAGTTCTTC.

The chain has TRBV30 and TRBJ1-1; D gene uncertain. CDR1 and CDR2 from the germline V gene are GTSNPN and SVGIG (reference sequence). The CDR3 covers 16 residues. The V end was cut by 4 bases, the J end by 1 base, with 19 bases between. The CDR3 sequence is CAWTTWVLRSNTEAFF. In DNA, the CDR3 is TGTGCCTGGACCACCTGGGTACTCCGTTCGAACACTGAAGCTTTCTTT.

In this sample, this clonotype turned up a few times. V is TRBV11-1 and J is TRBJ2-1; no clear D gene. Trimming shortened V by 3 bases and J by 5 bases, and 11 bases separated the two germline ends. Germline-derived CDR1 and CDR2 are SGHAT and FQDESV (reference sequence). This CDR3 has 14 residues. CDR3 amino acids: CASSFELTDNEQFF. The CDR3 region has the DNA TGTGCCAGCAGCTTCGAACTCACAGACAATGAGCAGTTCTTC.

This clonotype was seen many times. The V and J genes are TRBV12-3 or TRBV12-4 and TRBJ2-3, with 9 bases identical to TRBD2. There are 16 residues in the CDR3. V lost 6 bases to trimming and J lost 0 bases; unmatched junction nucleotides: 7. The CDR3 region has the DNA TGTGCCAGCAGAGGACTAGCGCCCACTAGCACAGATACGCAGTATTTT. Translation: CASRGLAPTSTDTQYF.

This clonotype showed up just a few times. The chain combines TRBV12-3 or TRBV12-4 with TRBJ2-2, with D possibly matching TRBD2 (7 bases). The CDR3 totals 14 residues. The V gene lost 3 bases and the J gene lost 4 bases, with 9 bases spanning the gap. The CDR3 region is CASSFGGRTGELFF. CDR3 nucleotide sequence: TGTGCCAGCAGTTTCGGGGGGCGCACCGGGGAGCTGTTTTTT.

The rearrangement links TRBV11-1 to TRBJ1-1, with TRBD1 as a possible D gene (6 bases). The CDR3 has 14 amino acids. Germline values: CDR1 SGHAT, CDR2 FQDESV (reference sequence). V lost 2 bases and J lost 1, with 8 bases in between. The CDR3 region has the DNA TGTGCCAGCAGCTTACTGACAGGGAACACTGAAGCTTTCTTT. This codes for CASSLLTGNTEAFF.

The chain joins TRBV14 to TRBJ1-1; 9 bases agree with TRBD1. V lost 0 bases, J lost 5 bases, and 10 bases stayed unmatched. Looked up from germline, CDR1 is SGHDN and CDR2 is FVKESK. There are 17 residues in the CDR3. The CDR3 spells CASSQEGQGKARTEAFF. CDR3 DNA sequence: TGTGCCAGCAGCCAAGAGGGACAGGGTAAAGCGAGGACTGAAGCTTTCTTT.

This clonotype was seen many times. The gene calls are TRBV6-6 and TRBJ1-5; D possibly corresponds to TRBD1 (5 bases). Germline V gene data show CDR1 as MNHNY and CDR2 as SVGAGI (reference sequence). Trimming removed 0 bases at V and 8 bases at J, with 14 bases between. CDR3 length: 15 residues. CDR3 nucleotides: TGTGCCAGCAGTTACTCGACCAGGGAGAAGGAGCCCCAGCATTTT. Translating it yields CASSYSTREKEPQHF.

In this sample, this clonotype turned up many times. The chain recombines TRBV6-5 with TRBJ2-1; TRBD1 matches 11 bases. Per germline, CDR1 MNHEY and CDR2 SVGAGI. Trimming at V came to 7 bases and at J to 7 bases, leaving 18 bases not matched to a gene. The CDR3 length is 18 residues. The CDR3 protein is CASTQRSSGTGGRNEQFF. CDR3 coding DNA: TGTGCCAGCACCCAACGGTCTTCCGGGACAGGGGGTAGGAATGAGCAGTTCTTC.

This chain links TRBV27 with TRBJ1-5; D unclear. The germline CDR1 and CDR2 sequences are MNHEY and SMNVEV (reference sequence). There are 17 residues in the CDR3. With 0 bases removed from V and 0 bases from J, the gap between germline ends came to 12 bases. CDR3 region: CASSLSGPVYSNQPQHF. Here the CDR3 DNA reads TGTGCCAGCAGTTTATCAGGGCCAGTTTATAGCAATCAGCCCCAGCATTTT.

In its sample, this clonotype was seen many times. This chain joins TRBV19 and TRBJ2-1; D unclear. Trimming took off 6 bases at V and 2 bases at J, with 8 bases between the two ends. Germline CDR1 is LNHDA and CDR2 is SQIVND (reference sequence). CDR3 size: 13 residues. This CDR3 reads CASSTTAYNEQFF. CDR3 sequence (DNA): TGTGCCAGTAGCACAACAGCCTACAATGAGCAGTTCTTC.

The sample holds a few counts of this clonotype. This chain connects TRBV5-1 to TRBJ2-3; perhaps TRBD2 as D (7 bases). The V gene's germline CDR1 is SGHRS and CDR2 YFSETQ. There are 15 residues in the CDR3. V was shortened by 3 bases and J by 0 bases, with 11 bases between the two germline ends. The CDR3 DNA reads as TGCGCCAGCAGCTGGGGGGGGGCCAGCACAGATACGCAGTATTTT. Encoded protein: CASSWGGASTDTQYF.

This clonotype has at least ten counts. The chain has TRBV29-1 and TRBJ2-2; 7 nucleotides agree with TRBD1. V lost 5 bases to trimming and J lost 7 bases; unmatched junction nucleotides: 7. The length of the CDR3 is 13 residues. Germline CDR1 is SQVTM and CDR2 is ANQGSEA. CDR3 DNA sequence: TGCAGCGTTTCACAGGGGCAGTACGGGGAGCTGTTTTTT. Protein sequence: CSVSQGQYGELFF.

This clonotype was found many times. This chain uses TRBV20-1 with TRBJ2-7; D unresolved. Germline lookup yields CDR1 DFQATT and CDR2 SNEGSKA (reference sequence). Trimming left V 1 base short and J 5 bases short, with 15 bases between. This CDR3 region has 14 residues. The CDR3 sequence is CSARVSPGGHEQYF. The CDR3 DNA reads TGCAGTGCTAGAGTTTCCCCGGGCGGCCACGAGCAGTACTTC.

This clonotype was counted ten times or more. The chain uses TRBV11-2 and TRBJ2-7; D may be TRBD2 (6 bases). Germline assignment: CDR1 SGHAT and CDR2 FQNNGV. Trimming cost V 0 bases and J 0 bases, with 9 bases left between them. The CDR3 is made up of 15 amino acids. DNA of the CDR3: TGTGCCAGCAGCTTAGAGGCGGGGAACTCCTACGAGCAGTACTTC. Residues: CASSLEAGNSYEQYF.